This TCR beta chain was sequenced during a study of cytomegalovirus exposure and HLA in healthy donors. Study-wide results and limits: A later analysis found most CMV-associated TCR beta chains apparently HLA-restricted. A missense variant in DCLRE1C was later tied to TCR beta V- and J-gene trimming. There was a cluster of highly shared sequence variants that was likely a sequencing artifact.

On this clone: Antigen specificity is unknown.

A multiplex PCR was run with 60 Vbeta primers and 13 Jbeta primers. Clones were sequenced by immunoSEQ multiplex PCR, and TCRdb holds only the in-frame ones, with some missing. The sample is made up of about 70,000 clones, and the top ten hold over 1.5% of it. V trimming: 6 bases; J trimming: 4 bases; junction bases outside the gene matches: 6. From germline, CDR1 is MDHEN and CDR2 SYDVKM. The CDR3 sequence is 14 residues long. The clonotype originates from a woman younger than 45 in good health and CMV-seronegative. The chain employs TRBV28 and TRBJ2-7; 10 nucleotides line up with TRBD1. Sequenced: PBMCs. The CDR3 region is CASSLGQGVYEQYF. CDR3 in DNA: TGTGCCAGCAGCCTCGGACAGGGGGTTTACGAGCAGTACTTC.